Listed here are 10 T cell receptor beta chains from one sample, sequenced in a study of blood T cell repertoires in COVID-19. TCRdb's table, derived via immunoSEQ multiplex PCR, lists solely in-frame clones and lacks some. Among 30,000 to 35,000 clones listed, 83% were seen once. Sequenced sample: peripheral blood. Source of these receptors: a man aged 45-65 years with acute or convalescent COVID-19.

The chain couples TRBV7-8 to TRBJ1-2; possibly TRBD1 for D (6 bases). The germline V and J ends were trimmed by 1 base and 2 bases, with 14 bases remaining between them. Germline lookup yields CDR1 SGHVS and CDR2 FQNEAQ. The CDR3 is 16 residues long. CDR3 DNA: TGTGCCAGCAGCTTAGTTGCAGGGGAGTGGAACTATGGCTACACCTTC. Amino acids: CASSLVAGEWNYGYTF.

As DNA, the CDR3 is TGTGCCAGCAAACAGGGTCCCAGCGGGAGAGCCTACGAGCAGTACTTC. Encoded protein: CASKQGPSGRAYEQYF. The V and J genes are TRBV2 and TRBJ2-7; 8 bases map to TRBD2. Germline CDR1 is SNHLY and CDR2 is FYNNEI. V shed 7 bases and J 2 bases; nucleotides not matched to a gene: 13. The CDR3 runs 16 residues. Looking up the rest from reference TRBV2 and TRBJ2-7 gives the full variable domain: EPEVTQTPSHQVTQMGQEVILRCVPISNHLYFYWYRQILGQKVEFLVSFYNNEISEKSEIFDDQFSVERPDGSNFTLKIRSTKLEDSAMYFCASKQGPSGRAYEQYFGPGTRLTVT.

The V call is TRBV28, the J call TRBJ2-1; 15 nucleotides align to TRBD2. J gave up 5 bases and V 8 bases, and 1 base lay outside the gene matches. Germline CDR1 MDHEN, CDR2 SYDVKM. The CDR3 consists of 14 residues. CDR3 loop: CASWTSGGDNEQFF. The CDR3 DNA follows: TGTGCCAGCTGGACTAGCGGGGGGGACAATGAGCAGTTCTTC.

V and J are TRBV28 and TRBJ2-7; D remains unclear. Per germline, CDR1 MDHEN and CDR2 SYDVKM. The CDR3 length is 14 residues. With 4 bases removed from V and 3 bases from J, the gap between germline ends came to 13 bases. The CDR3 loop reads CASSSFGSFYEQYF. CDR3 DNA sequence: TGTGCCAGCAGTTCCTTCGGGTCCTTCTACGAGCAGTACTTC.

The gene calls are TRBV30 and TRBJ1-2; the D gene is possibly TRBD1 (5 bases). V was clipped by 8 bases and J by 2 bases, with 12 bases between them. Germline-derived CDR1 and CDR2 are GTSNPN and SVGIG (reference sequence). This CDR3 is 12 amino acids long. The CDR3 DNA reads TGTGCCCGAACAGGTGAAAACTATGGCTACACCTTC. Translated, it gives CARTGENYGYTF.

Here the CDR3 reads CASSLGTLTGSYNEQFF. In DNA, the CDR3 is TGCGCCAGCAGCTTGGGAACCTTAACGGGATCCTACAATGAGCAGTTCTTC. V and J are TRBV5-1 and TRBJ2-1; D might be TRBD2 (5 bases). Germline-derived CDR1 and CDR2 are SGHRS and YFSETQ. This CDR3 is built from 17 residues. Trimming took off 0 bases at V and 1 base at J, with 14 bases between the two ends.

The rearrangement links TRBV6-5 to TRBJ2-3; D is ambiguous. The V gene's germline CDR1 is MNHEY and CDR2 SVGAGI. Trimming stripped 0 bases from V and 2 bases from J, with 6 bases between. The CDR3 contains 14 residues. CDR3 amino acids: CASSYSLVTDTQYF. CDR3 nucleotides: TGTGCCAGCAGTTACTCCCTAGTCACAGATACGCAGTATTTT.

V and J are TRBV5-4 and TRBJ2-3; 8 bases agree with TRBD2. CDR1 and CDR2 (germline): SGHNT, YYREEE (reference sequence). The CDR3 covers 15 residues. V gave up 0 bases and J gave up 2 bases; unmatched junction bases: 2. CDR3 in amino acids: CASSLGLATTDTQYF. CDR3 bases: TGTGCCAGCAGCTTGGGACTAGCGACCACAGATACGCAGTATTTT.

This clone was counted between two and nine times. V usage is TRBV4-1 and J usage is TRBJ1-4, with a possible D match to TRBD1 (5 bases). The CDR3 consists of 16 residues. Trimming took 4 bases from V and 4 from J, leaving 16 bases between them. Per the germline V gene, CDR1 is MGHRA and CDR2 is YSYEKL. CDR3 in DNA: TGCGCCAGCAGCCTTAGCCCCCAGGGCCGTAATGAAAAACTGTTTTTT. Amino acid sequence: CASSLSPQGRNEKLFF.

The chain employs TRBV11-3 and TRBJ1-5; D ambiguous. The CDR3 consists of 19 residues. Trimming pared 0 bases from V and 0 bases from J, leaving 18 bases between. Germline lookup yields CDR1 SGHNT and CDR2 YENEEA. CDR3 residues: CASSLDWGVRAISNQPQHF. CDR3 nucleotides: TGTGCCAGCAGCTTAGATTGGGGAGTTAGAGCTATTAGCAATCAGCCCCAGCATTTT.